This T cell receptor (beta chain) was observed in a study of T cells after yellow fever vaccination. Notes on the study in general: Clonotype sharing between CD4 and CD8 compartments was small.

Using its own MiXCR run on the 5' RACE reads, TCRdb lists one record per CDR3 protein. The data show around 88,000 distinct CDR3 sequences, with less than 15% seen just once and 20% to 25% held by the top ten. V lost 5 bases to trimming and J lost 7 bases; unmatched junction nucleotides: 6. Germline assignment: CDR1 SEHNR and CDR2 FQNEAQ (reference sequence). The CDR3 totals 14 residues. Here the sequenced sample was CD8+ T cells not binding an NS4B(214-222) dextramer, sorted from PBMCs, taken 21 days after the first yellow fever vaccination. The receptor comes from a young man who received the YFV17D yellow fever vaccine. V gene TRBV7-9 combines with J gene TRBJ2-3, with 10 bases aligning to TRBD1. CDR3 residues: CASSNPGQGNTQYF. DNA of the CDR3: TGTGCCAGCAGCAACCCGGGACAGGGGAATACGCAGTATTTT.